The 25 T cell receptor beta chains below all came from one sample that was sequenced in a study of blood T cell repertoires in COVID-19. The repertoire was sequenced with immunoSEQ multiplex PCR; TCRdb's copy has only in-frame clones and lacks some. Of roughly 350,000 clones listed, roughly 85% are singletons. The material sequenced was peripheral blood. The source is a woman aged 18-35 years with acute or convalescent COVID-19.

The chain couples TRBV5-1 to TRBJ1-2; D is unclear. The ends were cut back, 0 bases at V and 3 bases at J, with 9 bases in the middle. Germline V gene data show CDR1 as SGHRS and CDR2 as YFSETQ. The CDR3 is made up of 14 amino acids. In DNA form, the CDR3 reads TGCGCCAGCAGCTTGGCGGTCAGGCACTATGGCTACACCTTC. Translation gives CASSLAVRHYGYTF.

CDR3 in DNA: TGTGCCAGTAGTCGGGACAGGGGGCGAGAGGGGTACACTGAAGCTTTCTTT. Its translation is CASSRDRGREGYTEAFF. The chain recombines TRBV19 with TRBJ1-1; the match to TRBD1 covers 12 bases. CDR1 and CDR2 (germline): LNHDA, SQIVND (reference sequence). The CDR3 loop spans 17 amino acids. V shed 5 bases and J 3 bases; nucleotides not matched to a gene: 10.

CDR3 residues: CAWRTGGNTEAFF. CDR3 bases: TGTGCCTGGAGAACAGGGGGAAACACTGAAGCTTTCTTT. This sequence joins TRBV30 and TRBJ1-1; 8 nucleotides match TRBD1. CDR1 and CDR2 (germline): GTSNPN, SVGIG (reference sequence). V gave up 3 bases and J gave up 2 bases; unmatched junction bases: 2. The CDR3 is made up of 13 amino acids.

The rearrangement links TRBV19 to TRBJ2-7; 7 bases fit TRBD2. Germline V gives CDR1 LNHDA, CDR2 SQIVND (reference sequence). J lost 4 bases, V lost 9 bases, and 12 bases had no gene match. This CDR3 spans 14 amino acids. The CDR3 spells CASAAAAGVYEQYF. Here the CDR3 DNA reads TGTGCCAGCGCCGCCGCGGCGGGGGTATACGAGCAGTACTTC.

The chain joins TRBV9 to TRBJ2-5; a possible D gene is TRBD1 (5 bases). Deletions cut 3 bases from V and 1 base from J, with 16 bases between. Germline V CDR1 and CDR2: SGDLS, YYNGEE. CDR3 length equals 16 residues. The CDR3 DNA reads as TGTGCCAGCAGCGCTGAAGAAGGGGCCCTCCAAGAGACCCAGTACTTC. Translation gives CASSAEEGALQETQYF.

V is TRBV6-1 and J is TRBJ1-5, with TRBD1 matching 9 bases. Germline assignment: CDR1 MNHNS and CDR2 SASEGT. The junction had 2 bases not matched to a gene; V was cut back by 1 base and J by 7 bases. The CDR3 has 14 residues. The CDR3 region is CASSEGQGGQPQHF. In nucleotides, the CDR3 is TGTGCCAGCAGTGAAGGACAGGGGGGCCAGCCCCAGCATTTT.

The J gene is TRBJ1-6, the V gene TRBV4-1; 7 nucleotides agree with TRBD1. The CDR3 sequence is 18 residues long. Germline V gene lookup returns CDR1 MGHRA and CDR2 YSYEKL. After removal of 3 bases from V and 10 bases from J, the junction contained 18 bases not matched to a gene. DNA of the CDR3: TGCGCCAGCAGCCAGAGGGACAGAGATTTTCTCTCGGGGTCACCCCTCCACTTT. Protein product: CASSQRDRDFLSGSPLHF.

The rearrangement uses TRBV6-1 and TRBJ2-7; 16 positions match TRBD2. V trimming: 3 bases; J trimming: 1 base; junction bases outside the gene matches: 0. In germline, CDR1 is MNHNS, CDR2 SASEGT. This CDR3 is 16 amino acids long. CDR3 residues: CASSEGLAGGSYEQYF. CDR3 DNA: TGTGCCAGCAGTGAGGGACTAGCGGGAGGGTCCTACGAGCAGTACTTC.

The chain couples TRBV9 to TRBJ2-2, with 7 bases identical to TRBD2. Germline CDR1 reads SGDLS; CDR2 reads YYNGEE. The CDR3 totals 16 residues. The V gene end was trimmed by 0 bases and the J gene end by 5 bases; junction bases not matched to a gene: 7. The CDR3 DNA follows: TGTGCCAGCAGCGTAGTCGCGGGGGTAGATACCGGGGAGCTGTTTTTT. It yields the protein CASSVVAGVDTGELFF.

The CDR3 reads CASSLQALPNTEAFF. As DNA, the CDR3 is TGCGCCAGCAGCTTGCAGGCTTTACCGAACACTGAAGCTTTCTTT. This chain links TRBV5-1 with TRBJ1-1; D not resolved. V lost 1 base and J 1 base, leaving 11 bases between the germline ends. Germline CDR1 SGHRS, CDR2 YFSETQ. The CDR3 is made up of 15 amino acids.

V is TRBV27 and J is TRBJ1-5; TRBD1 agrees at 10 bases. The V and J ends lost 7 bases and 9 bases, in that order; junction bases with no gene match: 9. The CDR3 is made up of 14 amino acids. CDR1 and CDR2 from the germline V gene are MNHEY and SMNVEV (reference sequence). The CDR3 is CASTDGTGVGPQHF. The CDR3 DNA reads TGTGCCAGCACCGACGGGACAGGGGTAGGGCCCCAGCATTTT.

The rearrangement uses TRBV7-3 and TRBJ2-1; D might be TRBD1 (6 bases). CDR1 SGHTA and CDR2 FQGTGA come from the germline V gene. This CDR3 spans 17 amino acids. V dropped 0 bases and J dropped 0 bases, with 12 bases sitting between them. Here the CDR3 reads CASSLTATGSSYNEQFF. The CDR3 nucleotides are TGTGCCAGCAGCTTAACGGCTACAGGGAGCTCCTACAATGAGCAGTTCTTC.

The CDR3 loop is CASSLRGLSYEQYF. The CDR3 DNA is TGTGCCAGCAGTCTGCGGGGGCTCTCCTACGAGCAGTACTTC. The rearrangement links TRBV2 to TRBJ2-7, with D perhaps matching TRBD2 (7 bases). Germline CDR1 is SNHLY and CDR2 is FYNNEI. The CDR3 contains 14 residues. V dropped 5 bases and J dropped 0 bases, with 11 bases sitting between them. Together with reference TRBV2 and TRBJ2-7, the CDR3 gives the full variable domain: EPEVTQTPSHQVTQMGQEVILRCVPISNHLYFYWYRQILGQKVEFLVSFYNNEISEKSEIFDDQFSVERPDGSNFTLKIRSTKLEDSAMYFCASSLRGLSYEQYFGPGTRLTVT.

The V gene is TRBV2, the J gene TRBJ1-2; possible D gene TRBD1, 5 bases. This CDR3 has 14 residues. Germline-derived CDR1 and CDR2 are SNHLY and FYNNEI. Trimming took 6 bases from V and 4 from J, leaving 15 bases between them. The CDR3 DNA follows: TGTGCCAGCAGGATGGACACCTGGGGCTATGGCTACACCTTC. This codes for CASRMDTWGYGYTF.

V and J are TRBV29-1 and TRBJ1-1; D is unclear. V gave up 3 bases and J gave up 10 bases, with 9 bases separating them. CDR3 length equals 10 residues. Germline V gives CDR1 SQVTM, CDR2 ANQGSEA. The CDR3 sequence is CSVEDGLAFF. CDR3 in DNA: TGCAGCGTTGAGGACGGACTAGCTTTCTTT.

This chain links TRBV5-1 with TRBJ2-1; 7 positions agree with TRBD1. The length of the CDR3 is 15 residues. Germline loops: CDR1 SGHRS, CDR2 YFSETQ. J was trimmed by 2 bases and V by 4 bases; bases with no gene match: 6. The CDR3 spells CASSTGTATYNEQFF. CDR3 nucleotide sequence: TGCGCCAGCAGCACTGGGACAGCAACCTACAATGAGCAGTTCTTC.

This sequence joins TRBV15 and TRBJ2-7; TRBD1 matches 7 bases. V lost 2 bases to trimming and J lost 6 bases; unmatched junction nucleotides: 10. The CDR3 is 15 residues long. Germline V gene data show CDR1 as LNHNV and CDR2 as YYDKDF (reference sequence). In nucleotides, the CDR3 is TGTGCCACCAGCAGAATTGACAGGGACCAGGCCGAGCAGTACTTC. Protein product: CATSRIDRDQAEQYF.

This chain uses TRBV3-1 (or the pseudogene TRBV3-2) with TRBJ1-1, with D perhaps matching TRBD1 (6 bases). Germline V lookup: CDR1 LGHDT, CDR2 YNNKEL (reference sequence). This CDR3 comprises 14 residues. Trimming cost V 3 bases and J 4 bases, with 12 bases left between them. This CDR3 is CASSQSVRGTEAFF. Written as DNA, the CDR3 is TGTGCCAGCAGCCAGTCTGTCAGGGGCACTGAAGCTTTCTTT.

The rearrangement uses TRBV12-5 and TRBJ1-6; 7 bases line up with TRBD1. This CDR3 is 14 amino acids long. The germline V gene has CDR1 LGHNT and CDR2 FRNRAP. Trimming took 4 bases from V and 13 from J; bases not matched to a gene: 10. CDR3 sequence: CASGSGQSVGPLHF. The DNA of the CDR3 is TGTGCTAGTGGTTCGGGACAGAGCGTAGGGCCCCTCCACTTT.

The rearrangement links TRBV12-3 or TRBV12-4 to TRBJ1-1; TRBD1 agrees at 7 bases. This CDR3 has 13 amino acids. Trimming removed 3 bases from V and 11 bases from J; junction bases left unmatched: 9. CDR3 amino acids: CASSFGGGGKAFF. The CDR3 DNA reads TGTGCCAGCAGTTTCGGAGGGGGCGGGAAGGCTTTCTTT.

This chain uses TRBV19 with TRBJ1-1; no firm D call. The CDR3 covers 13 residues. Germline V lookup: CDR1 LNHDA, CDR2 SQIVND (reference sequence). The germline V and J ends were trimmed by 4 bases and 1 base, with 7 bases remaining between them. The CDR3 nucleotides read TGTGCCAGTAGTACTCAGTCGAACACTGAAGCTTTCTTT. Protein product: CASSTQSNTEAFF.

The chain links TRBV5-1 to TRBJ2-7; TRBD1 aligns across 8 bases. CDR1 is SGHRS, CDR2 YFSETQ, per germline. V was pared by 4 bases and J by 6 bases, with 9 bases of the junction left unmatched. The CDR3 extends over 14 amino acids. DNA for the CDR3: TGCGCCAGCAGCCTCCGGGACAGGAATGCCGAGCAGTACTTC. Protein sequence: CASSLRDRNAEQYF.

The chain couples TRBV13 to TRBJ1-6; D perhaps matches TRBD1 (5 bases). Deletions cut 5 bases from V and 9 bases from J, with 17 bases between. Germline CDR1 PRHDT, CDR2 FYEKMQ (reference sequence). This CDR3 is built from 15 residues. The CDR3 nucleotides read TGTGCCAGCAGCCGATTAAATCTACAGGCTTCACCCCTCCACTTT. This sequence encodes CASSRLNLQASPLHF.

V and J are TRBV21-1 and TRBJ2-3; the table's TRBD2 call for D was not verified on the DNA. TRBV21-1 counts as a pseudogene. This CDR3 region has 13 residues. CDR3 coding DNA: TGTGCCTTGATAGCGGAAATCGGTGATACGCAGTATTTT. As protein: CALIAEIGDTQYF.

V is TRBV9 and J is TRBJ2-1; 10 bases map to TRBD2. The CDR3 is 17 residues long. The junction had 4 bases not matched to a gene; V was cut back by 1 base and J by 0 bases. Germline V gene lookup returns CDR1 SGDLS and CDR2 YYNGEE. The CDR3 DNA follows: TGTGCCAGCAGCGTAAAGAGCGGGAGGGTCTCCTACAATGAGCAGTTCTTC. Encoded protein: CASSVKSGRVSYNEQFF.